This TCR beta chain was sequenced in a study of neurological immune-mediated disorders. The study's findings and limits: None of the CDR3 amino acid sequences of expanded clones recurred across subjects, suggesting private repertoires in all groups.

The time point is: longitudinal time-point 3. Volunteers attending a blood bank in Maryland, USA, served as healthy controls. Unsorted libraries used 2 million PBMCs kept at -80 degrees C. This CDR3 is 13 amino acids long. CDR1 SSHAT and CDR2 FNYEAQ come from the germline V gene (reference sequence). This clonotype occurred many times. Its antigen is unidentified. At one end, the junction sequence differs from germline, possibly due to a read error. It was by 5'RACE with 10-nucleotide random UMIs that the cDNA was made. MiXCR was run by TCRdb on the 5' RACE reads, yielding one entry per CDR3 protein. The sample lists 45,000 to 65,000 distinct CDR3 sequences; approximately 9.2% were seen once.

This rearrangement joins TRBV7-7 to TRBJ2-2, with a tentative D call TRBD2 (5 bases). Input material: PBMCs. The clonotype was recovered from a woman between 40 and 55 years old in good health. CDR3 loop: CASSRTYTGELFF. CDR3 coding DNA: TGTGCTAGCAGCAGGACTTACACCGGGGAGCTGTTTTTT.